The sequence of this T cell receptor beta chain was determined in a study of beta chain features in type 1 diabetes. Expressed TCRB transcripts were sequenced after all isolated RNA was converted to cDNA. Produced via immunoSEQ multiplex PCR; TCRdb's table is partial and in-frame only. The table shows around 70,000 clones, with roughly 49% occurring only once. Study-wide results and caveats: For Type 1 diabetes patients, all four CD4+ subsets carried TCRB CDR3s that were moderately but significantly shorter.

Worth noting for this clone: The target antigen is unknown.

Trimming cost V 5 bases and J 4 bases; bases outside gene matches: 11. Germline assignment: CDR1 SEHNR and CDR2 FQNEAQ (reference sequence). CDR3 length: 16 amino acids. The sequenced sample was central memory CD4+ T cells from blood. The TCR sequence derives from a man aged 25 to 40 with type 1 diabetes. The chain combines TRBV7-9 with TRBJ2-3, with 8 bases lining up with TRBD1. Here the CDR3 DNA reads TGTGCCAGCAGCCGATCGGACAGGGCGAGCGCAGATACGCAGTATTTT. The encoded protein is CASSRSDRASADTQYF.